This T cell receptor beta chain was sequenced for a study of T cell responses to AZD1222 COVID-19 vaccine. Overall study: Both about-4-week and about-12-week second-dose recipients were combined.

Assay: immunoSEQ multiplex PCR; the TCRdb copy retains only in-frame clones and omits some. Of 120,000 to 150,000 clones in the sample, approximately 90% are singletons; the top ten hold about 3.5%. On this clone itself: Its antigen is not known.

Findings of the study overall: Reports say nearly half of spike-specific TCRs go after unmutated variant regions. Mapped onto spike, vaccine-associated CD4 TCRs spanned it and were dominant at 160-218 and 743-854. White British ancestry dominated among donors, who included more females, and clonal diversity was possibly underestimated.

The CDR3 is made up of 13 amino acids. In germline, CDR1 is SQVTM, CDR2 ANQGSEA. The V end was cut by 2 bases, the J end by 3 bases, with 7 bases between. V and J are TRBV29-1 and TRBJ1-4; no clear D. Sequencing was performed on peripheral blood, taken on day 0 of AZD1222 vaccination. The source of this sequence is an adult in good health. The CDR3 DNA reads TGCAGCGTTGAATGGAGCCCTAATGAAAAACTGTTTTTT. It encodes CSVEWSPNEKLFF.